The source of this T cell receptor (beta chain) is a study of tumor-infiltrating lymphocytes in localized non-small cell lung cancer. Study at large: From each patient, both tumor and uninvolved lung, non-adjacent to tumor, were sampled.

Study-wide results and caveats: IM1 and IM2 tumors showed no difference in T-cell fraction.

Judged by abundance, this clone is medium-sized. Its specificity is unknown. TCRdb keeps only in-frame clones here, not all; method: immunoSEQ multiplex PCR. Of around 6,700 clones in the sample, around 80% are singletons; the top ten hold approximately 15%. Trimming cost V 4 bases and J 6 bases; bases outside gene matches: 10. Germline CDR1 is SNHLY and CDR2 is FYNNEI. The CDR3 totals 16 residues. The J gene is TRBJ2-7, the V gene TRBV2; TRBD2 aligns across 12 bases. The TCR was taken from a human donor with non-small cell lung cancer. The specimen was uninvolved lung tissue not adjacent to the tumor. CDR3 nucleotides: TGTGCCAGCAGTGTTTCGGCTAGCGGGAGGGCCGCCGAGCAGTACTTC. This codes for CASSVSASGRAAEQYF.